Detailed here is one T cell receptor beta chain. From RNA transcripts, TCR beta CDR3 regions were amplified. HTBI primers were employed in a first-round RT-PCR of the TCR CDR3. A single record per CDR3 protein comes from TCRdb applying MiXCR to the multiplex PCR reads. The data hold roughly 500,000 distinct CDR3 sequences, with around 42% observed a single time. The data were taken from a study of T cells in Graves' hyperthyroidism and ophthalmopathy. Not enrolled were patients with uncontrolled infection, other autoimmune disease, pregnancy or lactation. Each diagnosis drew on symptoms, thyroxine, TRAb, thyroid ultrasound and orbital computed tomography findings. The CDR3 consists of 13 residues. Between the trimmed V and J ends, which lost 1 base and 9 bases, there was a span of 10 bases. Germline assignment: CDR1 SGHTA and CDR2 FQGNSA.

The chain recombines TRBV7-2 with TRBJ2-1; tentative D call: TRBD2 (5 bases). The clonotype was recovered from an adult woman with Graves' disease, either hyperthyroidism or ophthalmopathy (not recorded which). The sample comprised peripheral blood or thyroid tissue (not recorded which). CDR3 sequence reads: CASSLVSGFEQFF. The DNA for the CDR3 is TGTGCCAGCAGCTTAGTATCGGGGTTTGAGCAGTTCTTC.